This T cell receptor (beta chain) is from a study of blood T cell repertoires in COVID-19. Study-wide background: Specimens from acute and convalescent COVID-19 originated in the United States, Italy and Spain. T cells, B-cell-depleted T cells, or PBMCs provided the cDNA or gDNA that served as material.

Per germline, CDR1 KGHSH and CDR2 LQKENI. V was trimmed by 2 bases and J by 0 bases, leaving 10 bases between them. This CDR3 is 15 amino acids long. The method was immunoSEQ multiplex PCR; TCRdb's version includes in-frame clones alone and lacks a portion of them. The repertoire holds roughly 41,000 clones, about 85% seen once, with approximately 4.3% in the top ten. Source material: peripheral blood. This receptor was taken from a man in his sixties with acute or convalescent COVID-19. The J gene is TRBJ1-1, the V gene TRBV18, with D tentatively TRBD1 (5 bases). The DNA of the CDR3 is TGTGCCAGCTCACCAAGGTCAGGGTTGAACACTGAAGCTTTCTTT. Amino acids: CASSPRSGLNTEAFF.